These T cell receptor beta chains were read from a single sample in a study of blood T cell repertoires in COVID-19. The assay was immunoSEQ multiplex PCR, and TCRdb's table has in-frame clones only and misses some. The sample holds 350,000 to 450,000 clones, about 85% seen once. The sample consisted of peripheral blood. Source of these receptors: a woman between 18 and 29 years old with acute or convalescent COVID-19. The CDR3 runs from the conserved cysteine through the conserved F or W. The order of the fields is CDR3 protein, CDR3 DNA, V gene, J gene, D gene, clone size. D genes are given only for firm matches. Expanded clones are given a class, and other clones once, few, many or no size at all.

CDR3: CASRPRDRGQQPQHF
DNA: TGTGCCAGCAGACCCCGGGACAGGGGACAACAGCCCCAGCATTTT
V: TRBV27
J: TRBJ1-5
D: TRBD1
size: few

CDR3: CASSLALGAFF
DNA: TGTGCCAGCAGCTTGGCCCTAGGAGCTTTCTTT
V: TRBV5-8
J: TRBJ1-1
D: .
size: .

CDR3: CASRLAGVLDTQYF
DNA: TGTGCCAGCAGACTAGCGGGAGTATTGGATACGCAGTATTTT
V: TRBV11-3
J: TRBJ2-3
D: TRBD2
size: .

CDR3: CASSEALQGFAEAFF
DNA: TGTGCCAGCAGTGAAGCGCTTCAGGGGTTCGCTGAAGCTTTCTTT
V: TRBV2
J: TRBJ1-1
D: .
size: .

CDR3: CASSPKGGGNTIYF
DNA: TGTGCCAGCAGCCCCAAGGGAGGCGGAAACACCATATATTTT
V: TRBV7-9
J: TRBJ1-3
D: .
size: .

CDR3: CASSPRGSYEQYF
DNA: TGTGCCAGCAGCCCAAGGGGGTCCTACGAGCAGTACTTC
V: TRBV12-3/TRBV12-4
J: TRBJ2-7
D: .
size: .

CDR3: CAIGRDYGYTF
DNA: TGTGCCATAGGGAGGGACTATGGCTACACCTTC
V: TRBV10-3
J: TRBJ1-2
D: .
size: .

CDR3: CASSLVGGAVAHF
DNA: TGTGCCAGCAGCTTAGTTGGGGGGGCAGTCGCTCACTTT
V: TRBV11-2
J: TRBJ1-6
D: .
size: .

CDR3: CASSQDAQDEQFF
DNA: TGTGCCAGCAGCCAAGATGCCCAGGATGAGCAGTTCTTC
V: TRBV3-1/TRBV3-2
J: TRBJ2-1
D: .
size: .

CDR3: CAWRLAGGSYEQYF
DNA: TGTGCCTGGAGACTAGCGGGGGGCTCCTACGAGCAGTACTTC
V: TRBV30
J: TRBJ2-7
D: TRBD2
size: .

CDR3: CASSHKSQDGYTF
DNA: TGCGCCAGCAGCCATAAGTCACAGGATGGCTACACCTTC
V: TRBV4-1
J: TRBJ1-2
D: .
size: .